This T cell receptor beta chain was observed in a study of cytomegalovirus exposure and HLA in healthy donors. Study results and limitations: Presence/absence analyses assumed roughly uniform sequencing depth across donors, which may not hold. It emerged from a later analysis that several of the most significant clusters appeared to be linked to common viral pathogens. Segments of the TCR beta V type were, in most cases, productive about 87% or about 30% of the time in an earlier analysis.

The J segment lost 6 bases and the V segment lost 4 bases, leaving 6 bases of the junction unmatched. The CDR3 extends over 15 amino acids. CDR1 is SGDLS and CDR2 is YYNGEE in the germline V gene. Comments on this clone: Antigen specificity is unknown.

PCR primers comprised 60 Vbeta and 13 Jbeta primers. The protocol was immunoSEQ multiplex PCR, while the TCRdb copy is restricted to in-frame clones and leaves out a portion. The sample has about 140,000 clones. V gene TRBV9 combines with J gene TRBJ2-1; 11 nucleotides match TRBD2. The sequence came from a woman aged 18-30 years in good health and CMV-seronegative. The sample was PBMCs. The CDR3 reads CASSSGLAAINEQFF. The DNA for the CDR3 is TGTGCCAGCAGCTCGGGACTAGCGGCGATCAATGAGCAGTTCTTC.